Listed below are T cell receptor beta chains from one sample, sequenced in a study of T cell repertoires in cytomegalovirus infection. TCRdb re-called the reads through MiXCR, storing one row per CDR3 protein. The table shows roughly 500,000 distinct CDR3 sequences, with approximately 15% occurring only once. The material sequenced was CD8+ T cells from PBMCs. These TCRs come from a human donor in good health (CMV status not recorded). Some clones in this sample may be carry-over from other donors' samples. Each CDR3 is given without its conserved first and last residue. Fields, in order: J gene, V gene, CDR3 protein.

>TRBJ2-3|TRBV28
AGAGRGFTDTQY
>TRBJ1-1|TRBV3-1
ASSQEMGLNTEAF
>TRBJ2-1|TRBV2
AIPTSGRGNEQF
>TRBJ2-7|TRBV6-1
ASRERQASSYEQY
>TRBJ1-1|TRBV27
ASSLSSGRWAF
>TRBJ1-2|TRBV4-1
ASSQDSGGYYGYT
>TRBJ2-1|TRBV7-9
ASSPPPQAATPF
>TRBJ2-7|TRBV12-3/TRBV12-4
ASSLVSGRTYEQY
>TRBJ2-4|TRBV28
ASTWTEYGLAKNIQY
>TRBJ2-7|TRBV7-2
ASSYPTAYEQY
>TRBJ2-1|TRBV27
ASSLSRHNEQF
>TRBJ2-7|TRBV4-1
ASSQERRREQY
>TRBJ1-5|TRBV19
ATSPGQRDYSNQPQH
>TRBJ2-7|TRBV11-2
ASSPGNRGLHEQY
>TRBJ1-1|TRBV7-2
ASSLYGQMNTEAF
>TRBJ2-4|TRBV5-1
ASSLLRQGAKNIQY
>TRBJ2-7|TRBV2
ASSPYRGGTYEQY
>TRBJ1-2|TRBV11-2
ASSSGAGGREGSGGYT
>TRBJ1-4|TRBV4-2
ASSQELGSEKLF
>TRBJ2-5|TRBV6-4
ASSDLSTFREGLKTQY
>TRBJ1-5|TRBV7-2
ASSLATGGGQPQH
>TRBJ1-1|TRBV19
ASRTGGLTEDF
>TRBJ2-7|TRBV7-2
ASSSFGTSGGEFYEQY
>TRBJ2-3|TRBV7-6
ASSTKEGLALDTQY
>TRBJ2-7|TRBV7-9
ASRSGTATYEQY
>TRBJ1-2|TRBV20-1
SARDPGRGYGYT
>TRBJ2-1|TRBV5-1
ASSLERSVNEQF
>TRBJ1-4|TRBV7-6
ASSSTRQGAPANEKLF
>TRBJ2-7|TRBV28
ASSFPREGSSYEQY
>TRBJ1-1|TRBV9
ASSDRNTEAF
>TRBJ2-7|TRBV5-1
ASSLAGVTYEQY
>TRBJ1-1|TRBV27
ASSPDYMNTEAF
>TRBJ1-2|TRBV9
ASSPRGGGYT
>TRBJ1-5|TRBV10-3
AISSGAQPQH
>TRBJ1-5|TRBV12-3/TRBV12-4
ASSLQGARPQH
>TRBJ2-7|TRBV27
ARSLSAFLAYEQY
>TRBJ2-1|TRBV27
ASSLTGVGREQF